These 25 T cell receptor beta chains share one sample of origin, sequenced in a study of monozygotic twins with inflammatory bowel disease. TCRdb re-called the 5' RACE reads, yielding one record per CDR3 amino acid sequence without DNA. The specimen's table records some 190,000 distinct CDR3 sequences. The sequenced sample was blood. The receptors were sampled from a human donor with ulcerative colitis or Crohn's disease, or a healthy co-twin of an affected twin (not recorded which).

The chain recombines TRBV29-1 with TRBJ2-1. The CDR3 covers 12 residues. Germline V gene lookup returns CDR1 SQVTM and CDR2 ANQGSEA. CDR3 amino acids: CSAVRDVEEQFF.

This sequence joins TRBV7-9 and TRBJ1-1; the D call of TRBD1 rests on TCRdb alone, since no DNA is present to check it. Germline V gene sequence: CDR1 SEHNR, CDR2 FQNEAQ (reference sequence). This CDR3 is built from 13 residues. The CDR3 region is CASRDRENTEAFF.

The chain uses TRBV12-3 or TRBV12-4 and TRBJ2-7; the D call from TCRdb, TRBD1, cannot be confirmed without DNA. The CDR3 extends over 13 amino acids. The CDR3 is CASSSNGAQEQYF.

The CDR3 region is CSASTNSNEQFF. The chain is built from TRBV20-1 and TRBJ2-1. Germline CDR1 DFQATT, CDR2 SNEGSKA (reference sequence). The CDR3 contains 12 residues.

This sequence joins TRBV20-1 and TRBJ1-1; TCRdb reports TRBD1, a call that lacks DNA to check it against. CDR1 and CDR2 from the germline V gene are DFQATT and SNEGSKA (reference sequence). CDR3 length: 13 residues. The CDR3 region is CSAREGRTGTPFF.

The genes are TRBV3-1 and TRBJ1-4. The V gene's germline CDR1 is LGHDT and CDR2 YNNKEL (reference sequence). This CDR3 is built from 12 residues. This CDR3 is CASSQNNEKLFF. Full variable domain (outside the CDR3, taken from reference TRBV3-1 and TRBJ1-4): DTAVSQTPKYLVTQMGNDKSIKCEQNLGHDTMYWYKQDSKKFLKIMFSYNNKELIINETVPNRFSPKSPDKAHLNLHINSLELGDSAVYFCASSQNNEKLFFGSGTQLSVL.

V is TRBV11-3 and J is TRBJ2-2. The CDR3 spans 16 residues. CDR1 is SGHNT, CDR2 YENEEA, per germline. CDR3 region: CASSLYPGKNTGELFF.

The chain joins TRBV11-2 to TRBJ1-1. The CDR3 contains 15 residues. Germline CDR1 reads SGHAT; CDR2 reads FQNNGV. CDR3 loop: CASSLVETYYAEAFF.

V usage is TRBV29-1 and J usage is TRBJ2-5. Germline CDR1 reads SQVTM; CDR2 reads ANQGSEA. This CDR3 has 11 residues. The CDR3 sequence: CSVDPEETQYF.

The rearrangement links TRBV13 to TRBJ1-2. CDR1 and CDR2 (germline): PRHDT, FYEKMQ (reference sequence). The CDR3 spans 15 residues. CDR3 residues: CASSSSWEANYGYTF.

This rearrangement joins TRBV28 to TRBJ1-5; TCRdb picks TRBD1, but there is no DNA to check that call. The CDR3 loop spans 15 amino acids. Germline CDR1 and CDR2: MDHEN and SYDVKM. This CDR3 is CASRGERGAFQPQHF.

The V call is TRBV29-1, the J call TRBJ2-1. Germline CDR1 reads SQVTM; CDR2 reads ANQGSEA. This CDR3 has 13 residues. The CDR3 reads CSVDPRSRNEQFF.

The CDR3 loop reads CASSPGRSDEQFF. The genes are TRBV28 and TRBJ2-1; the D call from TCRdb, TRBD2, cannot be confirmed without DNA. The CDR3 totals 13 residues. Germline V gene sequence: CDR1 MDHEN, CDR2 SYDVKM.

The chain employs TRBV12-3 or TRBV12-4 and TRBJ2-7; there is no DNA to check the TCRdb D call of TRBD1. The CDR3 has 13 residues. CDR3 sequence: CASSFNRGYEQYF.

This chain uses TRBV19 with TRBJ2-5. The CDR3 loop spans 15 amino acids. Germline V gene sequence: CDR1 LNHDA, CDR2 SQIVND (reference sequence). CDR3 in amino acids: CASSRRHQPQETQYF.

V is TRBV7-9 and J is TRBJ2-7; TCRdb's D call of TRBD1 is untestable without DNA. The CDR3 consists of 15 residues. Germline V gives CDR1 SEHNR, CDR2 FQNEAQ (reference sequence). This CDR3 is CASSSRRDSSYEQYF.

The chain has TRBV20-1 and TRBJ2-2; the TRBD2 assignment by TCRdb is unverifiable without DNA. Looked up from germline, CDR1 is DFQATT and CDR2 is SNEGSKA (reference sequence). The CDR3 loop spans 15 amino acids. CDR3 residues: CSASPSGSGTGELFF.

V and J are TRBV2 and TRBJ1-5. Germline assignment: CDR1 SNHLY and CDR2 FYNNEI. The CDR3 is 13 residues long. CDR3 residues: CASSEDESPPQHF.

The chain carries TRBV7-9 and TRBJ2-1; TCRdb selects TRBD1, and the lack of DNA leaves this call unchecked. Germline V gives CDR1 SEHNR, CDR2 FQNEAQ (reference sequence). The CDR3 runs to 14 residues. CDR3 region: CASSQRQGYNEQFF.

This rearrangement joins TRBV28 to TRBJ1-6. There are 16 residues in the CDR3. Germline CDR1 reads MDHEN; CDR2 reads SYDVKM. CDR3 residues: CASSSGLSSYNSPLHF.

The CDR3: CASSQEGGNEAFF. The J gene is TRBJ1-1, the V gene TRBV3-1; absent DNA, TCRdb's TRBD1 call cannot be checked. The CDR3 loop spans 13 amino acids. CDR1 and CDR2 (germline): LGHDT, YNNKEL (reference sequence).

This rearrangement joins TRBV20-1 to TRBJ2-1. CDR3 size: 13 residues. Per the germline V gene, CDR1 is DFQATT and CDR2 is SNEGSKA (reference sequence). CDR3 amino acids: CSADQSSYNEQFF.

The V gene is TRBV28, the J gene TRBJ2-1; TCRdb names TRBD2, which stays unverified in the absence of DNA. Germline V gene data show CDR1 as MDHEN and CDR2 as SYDVKM. This CDR3 region has 17 residues. This chain's CDR3 is CASSTRLRWERANEQFF. Filled out from reference TRBV28 and TRBJ2-1, the complete variable domain reads DVKVTQSSRYLVKRTGEKVFLECVQDMDHENMFWYRQDPGLGLRLIYFSYDVKMKEKGDIPEGYSVSREKKERFSLILESASTNQTSMYLCASSTRLRWERANEQFFGPGTRLTVL.

The chain recombines TRBV12-3 or TRBV12-4 with TRBJ1-5. The CDR3 runs to 14 residues. The CDR3 sequence: CASRIGHSNQPQHF.

The chain joins TRBV28 to TRBJ2-2; TCRdb reports TRBD1, a call that lacks DNA to check it against. The length of the CDR3 is 16 residues. Germline V gives CDR1 MDHEN, CDR2 SYDVKM. This CDR3 reads CASQKPRTANTGELFF.